The rows below give T cell receptor beta chains drawn from one sample of a study of T cell responses to AZD1222 COVID-19 vaccine. TCRdb's table, derived via immunoSEQ multiplex PCR, lists solely in-frame clones and lacks some. The data hold 130,000 or so clones, with more than 85% observed a single time. The sample was peripheral blood, taken 28 days after the second AZD1222 dose. These receptor sequences come from an adult who received the AZD1222 COVID-19 vaccine. CDR3s include the opening cysteine and the closing phenylalanine or tryptophan. D genes are given only for firm matches. Clone sizes are given selectively: once, few, many, or a class where the clone is expanded.

TRBD1 | TRBJ2-1 | . | TRBV4-2 | CASSQETGVYNEQFF | TGTGCCAGCAGCCAAGAAACAGGGGTCTACAATGAGCAGTTCTTC
TRBD2 | TRBJ2-1 | . | TRBV27 | CASSGTSGAYNEQFF | TGTGCCAGCAGCGGGACTAGCGGGGCCTACAATGAGCAGTTCTTC
TRBD2 | TRBJ2-3 | . | TRBV27 | CASSPLGGTLPDTQYF | TGTGCCAGCAGTCCTTTGGGAGGGACCCTCCCAGATACGCAGTATTTT
. | TRBJ2-3 | . | TRBV14 | CASSQESHRVWGTDTQYF | TGTGCCAGCAGCCAAGAGTCCCACAGGGTGTGGGGCACAGATACGCAGTATTTT
TRBD1 | TRBJ2-5 | . | TRBV29-1 | CSSKTGGGQETQYF | TGCAGCAGCAAGACAGGGGGTGGCCAAGAGACCCAGTACTTC
. | TRBJ1-2 | . | TRBV3-1/TRBV3-2 | CASSLGVVQPYGYTF | TGTGCCAGCAGTCTCGGAGTCGTCCAGCCCTATGGCTACACCTTC
. | TRBJ1-2 | . | TRBV16 | CASSQGRNYGYTF | TGTGCCAGCAGCCAAGGCAGGAACTATGGCTACACCTTC
TRBD2 | TRBJ2-1 | . | TRBV10-3 | CAISESGLAGSAEQFF | TGTGCCATCAGTGAGTCGGGGCTAGCGGGCTCCGCTGAGCAGTTCTTC
. | TRBJ2-5 | . | TRBV5-1 | CASSLILAPGQKTQYF | TGCGCCAGCAGCTTAATCTTGGCCCCAGGGCAAAAGACCCAGTACTTC
TRBD1 | TRBJ1-2 | . | TRBV2 | CASTGGAGNYGYTF | TGTGCCAGCACAGGGGGCGCGGGTAACTATGGCTACACCTTC
. | TRBJ2-5 | once | TRBV12-3/TRBV12-4 | CASSPGGRETQYF | TGTGCCAGCAGCCCCGGCGGGCGGGAGACCCAGTACTTC
. | TRBJ2-3 | . | TRBV2 | CASSLRDPVTQYF | TGTGCCAGCAGCCTCCGGGACCCCGTTACGCAGTATTTT
. | TRBJ2-5 | . | TRBV11-1 | CASSLGGLQETQYF | TGTGCCAGCAGCTTAGGGGGCCTTCAAGAGACCCAGTACTTC
TRBD2 | TRBJ2-1 | . | TRBV2 | CASSEGLAGDEQFF | TGTGCCAGCAGTGAGGGACTAGCGGGAGATGAGCAGTTCTTC
TRBD1 | TRBJ1-2 | . | TRBV5-1 | CASSLEDRGRSYGYTF | TGCGCCAGCAGCTTGGAGGACAGGGGGCGTTCCTATGGCTACACCTTC
. | TRBJ1-1 | once | TRBV4-3 | CASSQSLTGVTEAFF | TGCGCCAGCAGCCAGTCCTTAACTGGGGTCACTGAAGCTTTCTTT
. | TRBJ2-3 | once | TRBV7-2 | CASSRGYSTDTQYF | TGTGCCAGCAGCAGGGGATATAGCACAGATACGCAGTATTTT
TRBD1 | TRBJ1-1 | . | TRBV11-2 | CASSFTGDTEAFF | TGTGCCAGCAGCTTCACAGGGGACACTGAAGCTTTCTTT
TRBD1 | TRBJ1-5 | . | TRBV4-1 | CASSPLGQGSNQPQHF | TGCGCCAGCAGCCCTCTGGGACAGGGTAGCAATCAGCCCCAGCATTTT
. | TRBJ1-5 | once | TRBV7-2 | CASSPQGHQPQHF | TGTGCCAGCAGTCCACAGGGACATCAGCCCCAGCATTTT
TRBD2 | TRBJ2-2 | . | TRBV7-2 | CASSFQGLAGVGELFF | TGTGCCAGCAGCTTCCAGGGACTAGCGGGTGTCGGGGAGCTGTTTTTT
. | TRBJ2-5 | . | TRBV19 | CASSTTQNQETQYF | TGTGCCAGTAGCACCACCCAGAACCAAGAGACCCAGTACTTC
. | TRBJ1-1 | . | TRBV19 | CASSIIGRGVREAFF | TGTGCCAGTAGTATTATCGGCAGGGGAGTTCGTGAAGCTTTCTTT
. | TRBJ1-1 | . | TRBV6-6 | CASTVDSTYTEAFF | TGTGCCAGCACCGTGGACAGTACGTACACTGAAGCTTTCTTT
TRBD1 | TRBJ1-5 | . | TRBV19 | CASTKTGGSQPQHF | TGTGCCAGTACCAAGACAGGGGGCAGTCAGCCCCAGCATTTT